This TCR beta chain appears in the sequencing data of a study of beta chain features in type 1 diabetes listed by TCRdb under 2018. Regarding the research as a whole: Patients and healthy donors did not differ in mean age, gender distribution, total cell number or subset yield. A total of roughly 110 million sorted cells were examined across all samples, and the number of cells per subset was strongly correlated with RNA yield. In the study, TCRB repertoires of sorted circulating CD4+ T cell subsets from recently diagnosed type 1 diabetes patients were compared with those of matched healthy donors. Regulatory and stem cell-like memory subsets were obtained from only 8 patients and roughly eight healthy donors, while naive and central memory subsets were obtained from all 30 or so donors.

A single peripheral blood draw of around 0.11 L on average was collected from each donor into heparinised tubes. Using a panel that included CD45RO, CCR7, CD25, CD127, CD95 and CD27, naive, central memory, regulatory and stem cell-like memory CD4+ T cells were sorted on a BD FACSAria II. Purity was above 95% for every sorted population. PBMCs were separated immediately by Lymphoprep density gradient centrifugation and were stained directly, without being cultured. So that batch effects would be minimized, each experiment stained and sorted samples in pairs, pairing one healthy donor with one patient. All of the isolated RNA was reverse transcribed with the High Capacity cDNA Reverse Transcription Kit, so expressed TCRB transcripts were sequenced. Naive, central memory and regulatory T cell samples underwent deep immunoSEQ sequencing, averaging about 3.5 million total reads per sample. After sorted cells were lysed in RLT buffer, RNA was extracted with DNase-treated RNeasy Micro or Mini kits, with the choice depending on cell number. Each cell subset was processed on its own to prevent cross-contamination, while patient and healthy donor samples were processed together. Using the immunoSEQ multiplex PCR, TCRB sequences were amplified from cDNA into 87-bp fragments spanning the CDR3 region. Amplicons were sequenced on the Illumina HiSeq platform. As for the authors' bioinformatics: PCR bias was computationally corrected using synthetic template baselines, reads within Hamming distance 2 were collapsed, and singletons that could not be merged were discarded. Reads were aligned against IMGT so that V, D and J genes, CDR3 length and insertions or deletions at six rearrangement sites could be assigned. Within each subset, clonotype counts were normalized to sorted cell number, after which true diversity and Gini coefficients were computed with the tcR R package. Repertoire sharing was quantified using the overlap coefficient calculated on TCRB nucleotide sequences. Out-of-frame TCRB sequences from naive cells were analyzed as a proxy for the pre-selection repertoire. TCRdb provides this immuneACCESS table in a form limited to in-frame rearrangements. Some clones are lacking; in checked studies, under half of them reflect an unresolved V gene, and why the rest are absent is not known. The D gene and trimming were derived from the DNA, and the V and J assignments and clone size from that table. This sample gives some 290,000 clones in total; around 22% of them show up just once. The ten largest clones add up to about 0.012% of the sample.

Paper-wide results and their limitations: At VDJ recombination sites, type 1 diabetes patients had fewer insertions and more deleted nucleotides, which implies abnormalities in thymic rearrangement. Shorter templates might have been favored by PCR, but patient and control samples were amplified and corrected together, so both groups would have been affected equally by any skew. HLA sub-analyses involved small numbers of individuals, so any influence of HLA type on TCRB rearrangement remained unresolved. The naive, central memory and regulatory TCRB repertoires appeared to resemble one another more closely among patients than among healthy donors. In all four CD4+ subsets, TCRB CDR3 length was moderately but significantly shorter in type 1 diabetes patients. Because cDNA was sequenced instead of genomic DNA, activated cells with high expression could be over-represented, although the groups did not differ in activation or CD3 levels.

A remark on this clone: Its antigen has not been determined. Base qualities are not recorded, but no much larger clone differs from it by a single base.

Counted from cysteine to phenylalanine, this CDR3 has 17 amino acids. Only the CDR3 DNA stays, 51 bases, in frame from base 1. The germline V end is reduced by 4 bases and the J end by 8 bases; junction bases left unmatched: 16. The germline V gene sets CDR1 to KGHSH and CDR2 to LQKENI. The TCR sequence derives from a woman aged 25 to 39 with type 1 diabetes. Material: naive CD4+ T cells from blood. The cell subset or site label for this specimen denotes: true naive CD4+ T cells. The chain uses TRBV18 and TRBJ1-4, with 7 central nucleotides matching TRBD1. For the CDR3, the sequence is CASSLPFPGTAKEKLFF. The DNA sequence follows: TGTGCCAGCTCACTTCCTTTTCCCGGGACAGCCAAGGAAAAACTGTTTTTT.